The source of this T cell receptor (beta chain) is a study of CD8+ T cells in alopecia areata. Treatment defined: oral pan-JAK inhibitor, 5-10 mg twice daily. As for this clone: Antigen unknown.

Study-wide results and caveats: Administration of tofacitinib significantly diminished scalp clonality and expanded CD8+ clones within the top 100.

cDNA serving as the sequencing template came from extracted, reverse transcribed RNA. Profiled with immunoSEQ multiplex PCR; TCRdb holds only in-frame clones, not every one. The data contain a few hundred thousand clones, just over 65% of them singletons. Germline-derived CDR1 and CDR2 are GTSNPN and SVGIG (reference sequence). The CDR3 is 14 residues long. V lost 0 bases and J 2 bases, leaving 10 bases between the germline ends. This sequence originates from a human donor with alopecia areata. The source material was CD4+ T cells sorted from blood, sampled between weeks 44 and 45, from a patient treated with tofacitinib. The chain couples TRBV30 to TRBJ2-5, with unresolved D. The CDR3 DNA sequence: TGTGCCTGGAGTGTTGGCAGTCGGCAAGAGACCCAGTACTTC. Translated, it gives CAWSVGSRQETQYF.